Below are 18 T cell receptor beta chains sequenced from a single sample in a study of OX40 agonist ivuxolimab in advanced cancers. Libraries came from the immunoSEQ multiplex PCR assay. The table comes from immuneACCESS by way of TCRdb, which keeps in-frame sequences with V and J called. Part of the clones is missing from these tables; in studies checked, under half for an unresolved V gene and the rest for unknown reasons. The sample yields roughly 76,000 clones; approximately 86% were counted once. 5.5% to 7% of the sample is held by the ten biggest clonotypes. The sample consisted of CD4+ or CD8+ T cells sorted from blood, taken in a trial of the OX40 agonist ivuxolimab. All receptors derive from an adult with an advanced solid tumor such as melanoma, head and neck, liver or kidney cancer.

The V call is TRBV5-4, the J call TRBJ2-7; D is unresolved. CDR1 and CDR2 (germline): SGHNT, YYREEE (reference sequence). The CDR3 covers 14 residues. Trimming took 1 base from V and 0 from J, leaving 8 bases between them. The chain's CDR3 is CASSLSPLSYEQYF. The CDR3 nucleotides are TGTGCCAGCAGCTTGAGTCCGCTCTCCTACGAGCAGTACTTC.

The CDR3 loop is CASSTPGQGNYGYTF. For the CDR3, the DNA is TGTGCCAGTAGTACCCCGGGACAGGGGAACTATGGCTACACCTTC. V usage is TRBV19 and J usage is TRBJ1-2; 10 nucleotides align to TRBD1. Germline V CDR1 and CDR2: LNHDA, SQIVND (reference sequence). The length of the CDR3 is 15 residues. The junction had 4 bases not matched to a gene; V was cut back by 4 bases and J by 2 bases.

V is TRBV7-2 and J is TRBJ1-3, with TRBD1 matching over 8 bases. The CDR3 runs to 14 residues. V dropped 5 bases and J dropped 5; count of bases not matched to a gene: 5. The germline V gene encodes CDR1 SGHTA and CDR2 FQGNSA. The DNA of the CDR3 is TGTGCCAGCAGCACCAGACAGGGGAGAAACACCATATATTTT. It encodes CASSTRQGRNTIYF.

This sequence joins TRBV10-3 and TRBJ1-2; 7 nucleotides align to TRBD1. Trimming removed 2 bases from V and 6 bases from J; junction bases left unmatched: 12. The CDR3 totals 16 residues. CDR1 is ENHRY, CDR2 SYGVKD, per germline. The chain's CDR3 is CAISEGGSGGRNGYTF. The DNA of the CDR3 is TGTGCCATCAGTGAGGGAGGGTCAGGGGGAAGGAATGGCTACACCTTC.

The chain carries TRBV5-1 and TRBJ2-5; D may be TRBD1 (5 bases). This CDR3 is built from 14 residues. V lost 1 base to trimming and J lost 0 bases, with 7 bases between them. Germline V CDR1 and CDR2: SGHRS, YFSETQ. In DNA, the CDR3 is TGCGCCAGCAGCTTGTCAGGGCACCAAGAGACCCAGTACTTC. This encodes CASSLSGHQETQYF.

The chain is built from TRBV19 and TRBJ2-3; 10 nucleotides line up with TRBD2. The CDR3 is 16 amino acids. Germline V CDR1 and CDR2: LNHDA, SQIVND (reference sequence). V was clipped by 7 bases and J by 4 bases; unmatched bases: 11. The CDR3 protein is CASMSGLAGDADTQYF. In DNA, the CDR3 is TGTGCCAGTATGTCGGGTCTAGCGGGAGATGCAGATACGCAGTATTTT.

The genes are TRBV19 and TRBJ2-1; 9 nucleotides line up with TRBD2. With 5 bases clipped from V and 8 bases from J, the junction kept 4 bases outside the gene matches. This CDR3 has 13 amino acids. The germline gives CDR1 LNHDA, CDR2 SQIVND (reference sequence). CDR3 protein: CASSPGLAYEQFF. The CDR3 DNA reads as TGTGCCAGTAGTCCGGGACTAGCATATGAGCAGTTCTTC.

This clone was found once. V gene TRBV27 combines with J gene TRBJ2-1; D possibly corresponds to TRBD1 (5 bases). The CDR3 is made up of 12 amino acids. CDR1 MNHEY and CDR2 SMNVEV come from the germline V gene (reference sequence). V lost 8 bases to trimming and J lost 5 bases, with 10 bases between them. CDR3: CASGAVNNEQFF. For the CDR3, the DNA is TGTGCCAGCGGGGCGGTTAACAATGAGCAGTTCTTC.

The chain employs TRBV7-9 and TRBJ2-3; D gene ambiguous. Trimming stripped 5 bases from V and 0 bases from J, with 6 bases between. CDR3 length: 13 amino acids. CDR1 is SEHNR and CDR2 is FQNEAQ in the germline V gene (reference sequence). The CDR3: CASSHPSTDTQYF. The CDR3 nucleotides are TGTGCCAGCAGCCACCCTAGCACAGATACGCAGTATTTT.

The chain couples TRBV9 to TRBJ2-7, with 10 bases matching TRBD2. J gave up 3 bases and V 2 bases, and 5 bases lay outside the gene matches. This CDR3 has 15 amino acids. CDR1 and CDR2 from the germline V gene are SGDLS and YYNGEE. CDR3: CASSVGLAVNYEQYF. DNA of the CDR3: TGTGCCAGCAGCGTCGGACTAGCGGTTAACTACGAGCAGTACTTC.

The chain joins TRBV6-5 to TRBJ1-1; perhaps TRBD1 as D (5 bases). V lost 4 bases to trimming and J lost 0 bases, with 12 bases between them. The germline V gene encodes CDR1 MNHEY and CDR2 SVGAGI. The CDR3 has 15 amino acids. The CDR3, as DNA: TGTGCCAGCAGTTTGGGGGAAGCCATGAACACTGAAGCTTTCTTT. Protein: CASSLGEAMNTEAFF.

This rearrangement joins TRBV7-6 to TRBJ1-5; 8 bases are a match to TRBD1. Germline CDR1 SGHVS, CDR2 FNYEAQ. CDR3 length: 16 amino acids. Trimming removed 5 bases from V and 7 bases from J; junction bases left unmatched: 13. The CDR3 sequence is CASSHGSLQGGQPQHF. The CDR3 coding sequence is TGTGCCAGCAGCCACGGCTCCCTACAGGGGGGACAGCCCCAGCATTTT.

The chain couples TRBV10-2 to TRBJ2-1; TRBD2 might be the D (6 bases). Trimming removed 7 bases at V and 10 bases at J, with 23 bases between. Germline CDR1 and CDR2: WSHSY and SAAADI. This CDR3 region has 15 residues. For the CDR3, the DNA is TGCGCCAGCACGACGGGGATAGCGGTAGTAGAAGAGCAGTTCTTC. This translates into CASTTGIAVVEEQFF.

The chain is built from TRBV7-3 and TRBJ1-1; possible D gene TRBD1, 5 bases. The germline V gene encodes CDR1 SGHTA and CDR2 FQGTGA. The CDR3 has 15 amino acids. V was shortened by 5 bases and J by 0 bases, with 13 bases between the two germline ends. CDR3 coding DNA: TGTGCCAGCAGCGCCCTCAGACAGATGAACACTGAAGCTTTCTTT. It yields the protein CASSALRQMNTEAFF. Drawing the rest from reference TRBV7-3 and TRBJ1-1, the complete variable domain is GAGVSQTPSNKVTEKGKYVELRCDPISGHTALYWYRQSLGQGPEFLIYFQGTGAADDSGLPNDRFFAVRPEGSVSTLKIQRTERGDSAVYLCASSALRQMNTEAFFGQGTRLTVV.

The chain has TRBV6-6 and TRBJ1-5; D is unclear. Germline V gene sequence: CDR1 MNHNY, CDR2 SVGAGI (reference sequence). The V end was cut by 4 bases, the J end by 5 bases, with 6 bases between. The CDR3 runs to 12 residues. CDR3 loop: CASSSYDQPQHF. CDR3 nucleotides: TGTGCCAGCAGTTCCTACGATCAGCCCCAGCATTTT.

The chain couples TRBV30 to TRBJ2-1; a weak D match, TRBD2 (6 bases). The V end lost 5 bases, the J end lost 5 bases, and 16 bases lay between the germline ends. The germline V gene has CDR1 GTSNPN and CDR2 SVGIG (reference sequence). The CDR3 extends over 14 amino acids. DNA of the CDR3: TGTGCCTGGGTGGGGGATAGCGGCGACAATGAGCAGTTCTTC. This gives the protein CAWVGDSGDNEQFF.

V is TRBV2 and J is TRBJ2-3; D is undetermined. Germline V lookup: CDR1 SNHLY, CDR2 FYNNEI. Trimming took 6 bases from V and 1 from J, leaving 17 bases between them. There are 16 residues in the CDR3. The CDR3 loop is CASSAVGKWGTDTQYF. As DNA, the CDR3 is TGTGCCAGCAGCGCTGTAGGGAAATGGGGCACAGATACGCAGTATTTT. The full variable domain, with the rest looked up from reference TRBV2 and TRBJ2-3, is EPEVTQTPSHQVTQMGQEVILRCVPISNHLYFYWYRQILGQKVEFLVSFYNNEISEKSEIFDDQFSVERPDGSNFTLKIRSTKLEDSAMYFCASSAVGKWGTDTQYFGPGTRLTVL.

The chain combines TRBV7-2 with TRBJ2-7, with 8 bases that match TRBD2. Germline CDR1 is SGHTA and CDR2 is FQGNSA. V dropped 1 base and J dropped 2; count of bases not matched to a gene: 7. The CDR3 runs to 16 residues. The DNA of the CDR3 is TGTGCCAGCAGCTTAGAGCTGTACGGGAGGGCCTACGAGCAGTACTTC. The encoded protein is CASSLELYGRAYEQYF. The full variable domain, with the rest looked up from reference TRBV7-2 and TRBJ2-7, is GAGVSQSPSNKVTEKGKDVELRCDPISGHTALYWYRQSLGQGLEFLIYFQGNSAPDKSGLPSDRFSAERTGGSVSTLTIQRTQQEDSAVYLCASSLELYGRAYEQYFGPGTRLTVT.